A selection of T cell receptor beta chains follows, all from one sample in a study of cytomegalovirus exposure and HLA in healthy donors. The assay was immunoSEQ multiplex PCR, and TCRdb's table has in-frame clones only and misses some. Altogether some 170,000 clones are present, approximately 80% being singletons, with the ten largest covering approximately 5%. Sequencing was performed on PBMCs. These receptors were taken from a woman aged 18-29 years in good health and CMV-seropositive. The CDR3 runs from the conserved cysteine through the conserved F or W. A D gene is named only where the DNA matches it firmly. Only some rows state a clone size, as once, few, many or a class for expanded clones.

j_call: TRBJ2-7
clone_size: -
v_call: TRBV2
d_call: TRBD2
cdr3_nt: TGTGCCATCACTTCCCGGACTAGCTCCTACGAGCAGTACTTC
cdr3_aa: CAITSRTSSYEQYF

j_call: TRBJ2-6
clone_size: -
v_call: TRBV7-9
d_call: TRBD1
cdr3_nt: TGTGCCAGCAGCTTATACAGGGGTACAACAACTGGGGCCAACGGCCTGACTTTC
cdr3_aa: CASSLYRGTTTGANGLTF

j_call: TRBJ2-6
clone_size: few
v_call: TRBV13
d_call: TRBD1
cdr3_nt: TGTGCCAGCAGCTTTAGAGGGACAGGGACTGGGGCCAACGGCCTGACTTTC
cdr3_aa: CASSFRGTGTGANGLTF

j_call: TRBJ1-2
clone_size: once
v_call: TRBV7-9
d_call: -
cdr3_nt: TGTGCCAGCAGCTTAGCAGGGCCAGGGTATGGCTACACCTTC
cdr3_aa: CASSLAGPGYGYTF

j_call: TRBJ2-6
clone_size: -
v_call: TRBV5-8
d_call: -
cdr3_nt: TGTGCCAGCAGCCCGGGGGGCAGGGTGAGGTTTGGGGCCAACGTCCTGACTTTC
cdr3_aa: CASSPGGRVRFGANVLTF

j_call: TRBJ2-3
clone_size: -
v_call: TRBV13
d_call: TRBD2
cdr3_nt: TGTGCCAGCAGCTCCCGACTAGCGGACTACACAGATACGCAGTATTTT
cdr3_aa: CASSSRLADYTDTQYF

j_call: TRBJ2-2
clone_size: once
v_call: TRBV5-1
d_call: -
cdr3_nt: TGCGCCAGCAGCTTGGGGACAAACGGGGAGCTGTTTTTT
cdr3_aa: CASSLGTNGELFF

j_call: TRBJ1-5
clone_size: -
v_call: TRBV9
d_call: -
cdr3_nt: TGTGCCTCAGGTGTCGGCAATCAGCCCCAGCATTTT
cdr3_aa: CASGVGNQPQHF

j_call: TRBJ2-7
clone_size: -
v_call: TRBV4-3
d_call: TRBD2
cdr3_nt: TGCGCCAGCAGCCCCGGGCTTCGGGGGGGCGTGAATCCCGAGCAGTACTTC
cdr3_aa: CASSPGLRGGVNPEQYF

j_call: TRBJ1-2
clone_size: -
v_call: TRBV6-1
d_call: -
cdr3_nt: TGTGCCAGCAGTGAAGCGGGGGGGGCTGAGAATGGCTACACCTTC
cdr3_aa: CASSEAGGAENGYTF

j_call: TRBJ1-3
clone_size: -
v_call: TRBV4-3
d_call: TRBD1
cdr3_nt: TGCGCCAGCAGAACCGACAGGGTGGCAGGAAACACCATATATTTT
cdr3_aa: CASRTDRVAGNTIYF

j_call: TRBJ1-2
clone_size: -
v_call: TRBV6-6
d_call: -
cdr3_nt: TGTGCCAGCAGTTACCTTGATTCGGAGGGCTACACCTTC
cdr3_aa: CASSYLDSEGYTF

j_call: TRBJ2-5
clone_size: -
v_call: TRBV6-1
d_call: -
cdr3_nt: TGTGCCAGCAGTGAACGTAGCGTAATCCAAGAGACCCAGTACTTC
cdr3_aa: CASSERSVIQETQYF

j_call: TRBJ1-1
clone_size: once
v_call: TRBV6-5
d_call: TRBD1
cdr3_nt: TGTGCCAGCAGTAAGGGACAGGGGGTATTCACTGAAGCTTTCTTT
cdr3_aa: CASSKGQGVFTEAFF

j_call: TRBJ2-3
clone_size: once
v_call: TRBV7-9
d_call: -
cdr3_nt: TGTGCCAGCAGCTTAGTAGCCTCGAGCTACACAGATACGCAGTATTTT
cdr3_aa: CASSLVASSYTDTQYF

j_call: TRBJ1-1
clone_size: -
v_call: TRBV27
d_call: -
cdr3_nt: TGTGCCAGCAGTCCAGGGAAGGACACTGAAGCTTTCTTT
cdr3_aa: CASSPGKDTEAFF

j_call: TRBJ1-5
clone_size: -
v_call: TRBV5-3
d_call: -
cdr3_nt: TGTGCCAGAATGGCAGGGCAGTTTCAGCCCCAGCATTTT
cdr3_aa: CARMAGQFQPQHF

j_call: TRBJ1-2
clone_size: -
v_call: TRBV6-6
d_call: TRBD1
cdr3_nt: TGTGCCAGCAGGACCGGGACAGGGGACTATGGCTACACCTTC
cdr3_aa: CASRTGTGDYGYTF

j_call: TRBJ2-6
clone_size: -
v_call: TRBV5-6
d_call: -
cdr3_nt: TGTGCCAGCACCCACTTCCCCGGGGCCAACGTCCTGACTTTC
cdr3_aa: CASTHFPGANVLTF

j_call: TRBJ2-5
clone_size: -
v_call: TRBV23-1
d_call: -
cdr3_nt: TGCGCCAGCAGTCTCGGACTCCTGGGCCCCTACACTCAAGAGACCCAGTACTTC
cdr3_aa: CASSLGLLGPYTQETQYF

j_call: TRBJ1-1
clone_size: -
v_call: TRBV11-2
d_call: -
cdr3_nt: TGTGCCAGCAGCCATTGGGGGGTTTTTGAAGCTTTCTTT
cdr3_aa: CASSHWGVFEAFF

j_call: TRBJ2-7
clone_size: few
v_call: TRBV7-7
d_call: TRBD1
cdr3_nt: TGTGCCAGCAGCTCGGACCCTACAGGGGACCACGAGCAGTACTTC
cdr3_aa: CASSSDPTGDHEQYF

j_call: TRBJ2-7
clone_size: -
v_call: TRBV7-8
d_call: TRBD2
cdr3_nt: TGTGCCAGCAGCTCGGGGACTAGCGGGGCCGAGCAGTACTTC
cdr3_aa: CASSSGTSGAEQYF

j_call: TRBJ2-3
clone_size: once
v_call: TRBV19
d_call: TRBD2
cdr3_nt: TGTGCCAGTAGTATTCTTAGCGGGGGGGCGACCACAGATACGCAGTATTTT
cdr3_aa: CASSILSGGATTDTQYF

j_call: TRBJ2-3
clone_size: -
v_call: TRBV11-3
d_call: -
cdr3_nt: TGTGCCAGCCAACAGGGTGGCCTTCTTTCTAGCACAGATACGCAGTATTTT
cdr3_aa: CASQQGGLLSSTDTQYF

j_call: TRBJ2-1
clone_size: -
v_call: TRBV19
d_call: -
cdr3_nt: TGTGCCAGTAGTATACTGCATAGCTCCTACAATGAGCAGTTCTTC
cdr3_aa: CASSILHSSYNEQFF

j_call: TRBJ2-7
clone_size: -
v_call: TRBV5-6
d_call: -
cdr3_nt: TGTGCCAGCAGCGCGGGACGTACACGGCACGAGCAGTACTTC
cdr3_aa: CASSAGRTRHEQYF

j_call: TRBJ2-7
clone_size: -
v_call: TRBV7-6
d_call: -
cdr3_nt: TGTGCCAGCAGCTTCTCGGACAGCTACGAGCAGTACTTC
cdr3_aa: CASSFSDSYEQYF

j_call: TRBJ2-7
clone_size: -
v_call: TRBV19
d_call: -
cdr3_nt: TGTGCCAGTAGTCCAGGGGAGTGGGAGACAGGTCGGGAGCAGTACTTC
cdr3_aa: CASSPGEWETGREQYF

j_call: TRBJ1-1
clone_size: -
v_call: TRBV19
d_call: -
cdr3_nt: TGTGCCAGTGCTTCCGTTACTCACACTGAAGCTTTCTTT
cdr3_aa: CASASVTHTEAFF

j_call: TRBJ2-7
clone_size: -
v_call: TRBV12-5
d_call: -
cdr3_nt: TGTGCTAGTGGTTTGCTTTTAGGGGACACCTTTTACGAGCAGTACTTC
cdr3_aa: CASGLLLGDTFYEQYF

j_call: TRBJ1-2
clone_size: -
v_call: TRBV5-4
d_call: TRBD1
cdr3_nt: TGTGCCAGCAGTTCGCCGCGGGACAGGGTTAACTATGGCTACACCTTC
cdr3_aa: CASSSPRDRVNYGYTF

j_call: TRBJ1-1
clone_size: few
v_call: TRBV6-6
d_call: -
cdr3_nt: TGTGCCAGCAGTTACTCACAGGCGTCGAACACTGAAGCTTTCTTT
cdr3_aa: CASSYSQASNTEAFF

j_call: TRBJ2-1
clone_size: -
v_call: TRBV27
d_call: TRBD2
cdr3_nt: TGTGCCAGCAGTTCGGGACTAGCGGGGAATGAGCAGTTCTTC
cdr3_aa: CASSSGLAGNEQFF

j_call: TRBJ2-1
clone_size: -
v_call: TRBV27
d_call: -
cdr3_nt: TGTGCCAGCAGTTCCGACAGACTAGTTCCAGAGGCGTTGAATGAGCAGTTCTTC
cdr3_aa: CASSSDRLVPEALNEQFF

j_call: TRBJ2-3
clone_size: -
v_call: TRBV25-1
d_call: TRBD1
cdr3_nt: TGTGCCAGCACCGGGACAGCGGCAGATACGCAGTATTTT
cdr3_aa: CASTGTAADTQYF

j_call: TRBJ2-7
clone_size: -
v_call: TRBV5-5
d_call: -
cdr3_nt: TGTGCCAGCAGCATATCCCGGGTGGGAGCTTACGAGCAGTACTTC
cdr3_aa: CASSISRVGAYEQYF

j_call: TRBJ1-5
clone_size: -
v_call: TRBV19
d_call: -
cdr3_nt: TGTGCCAGTAGTATAGGGCCGCAGCCCCAGCATTTT
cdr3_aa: CASSIGPQPQHF

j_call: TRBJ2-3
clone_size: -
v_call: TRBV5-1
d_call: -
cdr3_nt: TGCGCCAGCAGCCTTGGGGGGTTTGTTGATACGCAGTATTTT
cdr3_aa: CASSLGGFVDTQYF

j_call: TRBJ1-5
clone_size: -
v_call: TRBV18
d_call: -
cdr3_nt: TGTGCCAGCTCGCTCCAGGGTGGGGATAGCAATCAGCCCCAGCATTTT
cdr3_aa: CASSLQGGDSNQPQHF

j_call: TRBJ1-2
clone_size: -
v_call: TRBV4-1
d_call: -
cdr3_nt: TGCGCCAGCAGCCAAGGGAGACGACAGCTCTCACTGGACTATGGCTACACCTTC
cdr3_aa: CASSQGRRQLSLDYGYTF

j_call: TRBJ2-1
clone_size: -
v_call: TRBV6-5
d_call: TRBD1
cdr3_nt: TGTGCCAGCAGTCCAGACAGGGAGCGACGAAATGAGCAGTTCTTC
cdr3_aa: CASSPDRERRNEQFF

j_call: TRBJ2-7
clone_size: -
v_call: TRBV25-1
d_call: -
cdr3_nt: TGTGCCAGCAGTGACCCAGCAAGGAGTCAGTACTTC
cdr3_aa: CASSDPARSQYF

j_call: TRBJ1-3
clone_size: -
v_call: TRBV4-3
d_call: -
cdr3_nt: TGCGCCAGCAGCCAAGACCTGGTTTCGACAGCGTCATACACCATATATTTT
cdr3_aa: CASSQDLVSTASYTIYF

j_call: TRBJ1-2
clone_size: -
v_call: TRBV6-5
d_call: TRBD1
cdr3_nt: TGTGCCAGCAGTTATGGGACAGGAGTAGGACCAGCTGGCTACACCTTC
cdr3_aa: CASSYGTGVGPAGYTF

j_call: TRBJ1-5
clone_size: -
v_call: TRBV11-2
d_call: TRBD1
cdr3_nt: TGTGCCAGCAGCACCCTCAGGGGGCTTCAGCCCCAGCATTTT
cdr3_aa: CASSTLRGLQPQHF

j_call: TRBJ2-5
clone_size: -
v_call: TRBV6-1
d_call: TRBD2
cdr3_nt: TGTGCCAGCAGTGAATCTAGCGGGGGGGCCTGGGAGACCCAGTACTTC
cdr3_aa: CASSESSGGAWETQYF

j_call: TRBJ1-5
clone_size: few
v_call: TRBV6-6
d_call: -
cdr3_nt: TGTGCCAGCAGTCCCCGGGGGGGCGATCAGCCCCAGCATTTT
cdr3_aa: CASSPRGGDQPQHF

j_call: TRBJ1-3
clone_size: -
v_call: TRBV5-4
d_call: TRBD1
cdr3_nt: TGTGCCAGCAGCTTGCAGGGGGCAAACACCATATATTTT
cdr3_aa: CASSLQGANTIYF

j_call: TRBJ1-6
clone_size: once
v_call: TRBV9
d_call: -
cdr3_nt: TGTGCCAGCAGCGTAGGGTGGGGGCGGGATAATTCACCCCTCCACTTT
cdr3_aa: CASSVGWGRDNSPLHF